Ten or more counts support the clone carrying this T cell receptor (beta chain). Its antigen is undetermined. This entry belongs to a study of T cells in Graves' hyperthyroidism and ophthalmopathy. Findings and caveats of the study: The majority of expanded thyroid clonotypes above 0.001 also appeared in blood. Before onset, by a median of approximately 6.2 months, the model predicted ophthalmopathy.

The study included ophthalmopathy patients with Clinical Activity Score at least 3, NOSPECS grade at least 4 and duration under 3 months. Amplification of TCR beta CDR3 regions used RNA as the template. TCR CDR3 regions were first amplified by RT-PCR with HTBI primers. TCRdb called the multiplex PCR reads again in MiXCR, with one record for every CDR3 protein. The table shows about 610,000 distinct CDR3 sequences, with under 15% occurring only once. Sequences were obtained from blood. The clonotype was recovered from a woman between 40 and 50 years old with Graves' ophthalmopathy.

CDR3 in DNA: TGTGCCATCAGTGTCCAGGGCTACGAGCAGTACTTC. Amino acid sequence: CAISVQGYEQYF. This sequence joins TRBV10-3 and TRBJ2-7; the D gene is possibly TRBD1 (5 bases). The CDR3 has 12 amino acids. Germline V gene lookup returns CDR1 ENHRY and CDR2 SYGVKD. Trimming pared 4 bases from V and 3 bases from J, leaving 7 bases between.